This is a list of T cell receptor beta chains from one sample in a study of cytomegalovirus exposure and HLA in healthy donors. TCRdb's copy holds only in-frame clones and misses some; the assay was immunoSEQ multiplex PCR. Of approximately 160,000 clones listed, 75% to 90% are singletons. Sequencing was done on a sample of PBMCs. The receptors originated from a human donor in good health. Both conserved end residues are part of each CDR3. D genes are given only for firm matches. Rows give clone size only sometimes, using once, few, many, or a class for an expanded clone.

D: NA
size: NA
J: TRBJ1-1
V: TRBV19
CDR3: CASTPQGPTEAFF
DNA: TGTGCCAGTACCCCACAGGGTCCCACTGAAGCTTTCTTT

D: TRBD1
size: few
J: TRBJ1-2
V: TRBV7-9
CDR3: CASSQDRGRDGYTF
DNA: TGTGCCAGCAGCCAGGACAGGGGGCGAGATGGCTACACCTTC

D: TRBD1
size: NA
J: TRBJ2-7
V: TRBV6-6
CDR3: CASSSTGPYEQYF
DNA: TGTGCCAGCAGTTCGACAGGGCCTTACGAGCAGTACTTC

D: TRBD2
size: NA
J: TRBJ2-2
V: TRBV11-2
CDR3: CASSLATSGGTNTGELFF
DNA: TGTGCCAGCAGCTTAGCGACTAGCGGGGGAACGAACACCGGGGAGCTGTTTTTT

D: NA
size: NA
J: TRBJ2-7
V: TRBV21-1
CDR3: CASPGQGSKISYEQYF
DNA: TGTGCCAGCCCGGGACAGGGCAGCAAAATTTCCTACGAGCAGTACTTC

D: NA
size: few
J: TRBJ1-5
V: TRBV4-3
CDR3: CASSQSRTSNQPQHF
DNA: TGCGCCAGCAGCCAGAGCAGGACAAGCAATCAGCCCCAGCATTTT

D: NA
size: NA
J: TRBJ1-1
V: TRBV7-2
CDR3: CASSHVGGTEAFF
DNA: TGTGCCAGCAGCCACGTAGGGGGAACTGAAGCTTTCTTT

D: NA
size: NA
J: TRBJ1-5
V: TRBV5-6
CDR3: CASSLGGRAYQPQHF
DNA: TGTGCCAGCAGCTTGGGGGGGCGCGCTTATCAGCCCCAGCATTTT

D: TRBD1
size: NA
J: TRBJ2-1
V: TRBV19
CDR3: CASWGRGRMEYNEQFF
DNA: TGTGCCAGCTGGGGCAGGGGGCGAATGGAGTACAATGAGCAGTTCTTC

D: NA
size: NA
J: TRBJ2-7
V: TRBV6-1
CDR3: CASSGTNHYEQYF
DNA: TGTGCCAGCTCCGGGACAAACCACTACGAGCAGTACTTC

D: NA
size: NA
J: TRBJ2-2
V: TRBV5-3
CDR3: CARSSNRVVKTGELFF
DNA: TGTGCCAGAAGCTCTAACAGGGTAGTGAAGACCGGGGAGCTGTTTTTT

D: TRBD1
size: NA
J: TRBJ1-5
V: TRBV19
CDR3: CASIDRTGGWNQPQHF
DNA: TGTGCCAGTATTGATAGGACAGGGGGCTGGAATCAGCCCCAGCATTTT

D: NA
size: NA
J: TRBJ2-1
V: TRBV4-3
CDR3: CASSQDQREQFF
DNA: TGCGCCAGCAGCCAAGATCAGCGGGAGCAGTTCTTC

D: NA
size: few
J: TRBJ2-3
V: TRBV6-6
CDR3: CASSYGAWTDTQYF
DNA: TGTGCCAGCAGTTACGGGGCTTGGACAGATACGCAGTATTTT

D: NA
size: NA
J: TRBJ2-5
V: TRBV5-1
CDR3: CASSSTGSGETQYF
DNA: TGCGCCAGCAGCTCCACAGGGTCAGGAGAGACCCAGTACTTC

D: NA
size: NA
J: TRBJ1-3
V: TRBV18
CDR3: CASSPIQVASHTIYF
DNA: TGTGCCAGCTCACCTATTCAGGTGGCCAGCCACACCATATATTTT

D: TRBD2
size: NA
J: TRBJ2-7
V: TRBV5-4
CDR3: CASSSGAGTSEYEQYF
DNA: TGTGCCAGCAGCTCCGGAGCCGGGACTAGCGAGTACGAGCAGTACTTC

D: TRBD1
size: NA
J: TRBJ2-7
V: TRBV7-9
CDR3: CASSLAPGQGAPGSYEQYF
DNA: TGTGCCAGCAGCTTAGCCCCGGGACAGGGGGCGCCAGGCTCCTACGAGCAGTACTTC

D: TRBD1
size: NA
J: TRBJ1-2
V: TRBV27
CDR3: CASSLSGQGASYGYTF
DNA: TGTGCCAGCAGTTTATCGGGACAGGGGGCAAGCTATGGCTACACCTTC

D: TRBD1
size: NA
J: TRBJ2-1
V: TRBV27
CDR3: CASRDRGDEQFF
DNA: TGTGCCAGCCGGGACAGGGGAGATGAGCAGTTCTTC

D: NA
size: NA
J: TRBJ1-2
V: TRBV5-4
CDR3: CASSHVEGPGYTF
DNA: TGTGCCAGCAGTCACGTTGAGGGTCCTGGCTACACCTTC

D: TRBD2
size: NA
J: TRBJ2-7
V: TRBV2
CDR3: CASRELAESSYEQYF
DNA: TGTGCCAGCAGGGAACTAGCGGAGAGCTCCTACGAGCAGTACTTC

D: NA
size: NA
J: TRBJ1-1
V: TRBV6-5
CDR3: CASSYGQSPMNTEAFF
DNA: TGTGCCAGCAGTTATGGACAGTCCCCAATGAACACTGAAGCTTTCTTT

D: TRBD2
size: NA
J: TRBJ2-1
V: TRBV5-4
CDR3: CASNLRGGSYNEQFF
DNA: TGTGCCAGCAACCTGCGGGGGGGCTCCTACAATGAGCAGTTCTTC

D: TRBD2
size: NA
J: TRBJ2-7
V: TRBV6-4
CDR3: CASTPGLGHSSYEQYF
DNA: TGTGCCAGCACCCCGGGACTAGGGCACTCCTCCTACGAGCAGTACTTC

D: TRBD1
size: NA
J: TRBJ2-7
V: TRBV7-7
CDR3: CASSLVCRGLEQYF
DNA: TGTGCTAGCAGCTTAGTTTGCAGGGGGCTCGAGCAGTACTTC

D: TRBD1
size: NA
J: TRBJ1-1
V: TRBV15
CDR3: CATSSDRGTEAFF
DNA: TGTGCCACCAGCAGCGACAGGGGCACTGAAGCTTTCTTT

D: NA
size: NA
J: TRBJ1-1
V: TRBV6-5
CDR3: CASSYLGGSTEAFF
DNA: TGTGCCAGCAGTTACCTGGGGGGAAGCACTGAAGCTTTCTTT

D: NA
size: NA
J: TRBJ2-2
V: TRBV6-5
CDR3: CASSAGVGTGELFF
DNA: TGTGCCAGCAGTGCAGGGGTCGGCACCGGGGAGCTGTTTTTT

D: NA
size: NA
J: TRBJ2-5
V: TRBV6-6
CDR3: CASSKRTDLVRETQYF
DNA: TGTGCCAGCAGTAAACGGACAGATCTAGTTCGAGAGACCCAGTACTTC

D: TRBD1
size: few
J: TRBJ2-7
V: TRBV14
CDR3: CASSRAGTAVSYEQYF
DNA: TGTGCCAGCAGCCGCGCCGGGACAGCCGTCTCCTACGAGCAGTACTTC

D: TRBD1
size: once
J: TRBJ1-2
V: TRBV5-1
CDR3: CASSWGQEYGYTF
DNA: TGCGCCAGCAGCTGGGGACAGGAGTATGGCTACACCTTC

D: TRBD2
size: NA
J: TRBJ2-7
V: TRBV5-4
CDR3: CASSLGLAGGHEQYF
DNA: TGTGCCAGCAGCTTGGGCCTAGCGGGGGGCCACGAGCAGTACTTC

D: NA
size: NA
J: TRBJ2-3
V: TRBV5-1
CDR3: CASSWTTSTDTQYF
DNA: TGCGCCAGCAGCTGGACAACAAGCACAGATACGCAGTATTTT

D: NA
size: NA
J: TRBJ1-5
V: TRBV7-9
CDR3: CASSSGQSNQPQHF
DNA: TGTGCCAGCAGCTCCGGACAGAGCAATCAGCCCCAGCATTTT

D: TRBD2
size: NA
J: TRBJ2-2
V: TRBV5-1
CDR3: CASSQTSGGPPFTGELFF
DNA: TGCGCCAGCAGCCAGACTAGCGGGGGGCCTCCATTCACCGGGGAGCTGTTTTTT

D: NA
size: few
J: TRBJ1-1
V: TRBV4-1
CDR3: CASSQDLGQPMNTEAFF
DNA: TGCGCCAGCAGCCAAGATCTGGGGCAGCCGATGAACACTGAAGCTTTCTTT

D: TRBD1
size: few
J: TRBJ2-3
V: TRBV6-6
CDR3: CASGKDRVYTQYF
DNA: TGTGCCAGCGGAAAGGACAGGGTGTATACGCAGTATTTT

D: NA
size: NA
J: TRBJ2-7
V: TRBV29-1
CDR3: CSVSSGGLSYEQYF
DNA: TGCAGCGTTAGCTCGGGGGGCCTCTCCTACGAGCAGTACTTC

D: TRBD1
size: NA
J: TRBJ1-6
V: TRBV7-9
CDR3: CASTPQPTGTERPPLHF
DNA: TGTGCCAGCACTCCCCAACCGACCGGGACAGAAAGACCACCCCTCCACTTT

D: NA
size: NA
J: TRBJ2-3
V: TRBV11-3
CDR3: CASSPRGGSTDTQYF
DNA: TGTGCCAGCAGCCCGAGGGGGGGAAGCACAGATACGCAGTATTTT

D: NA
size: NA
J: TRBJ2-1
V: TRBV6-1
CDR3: CASSRRDFNEQFF
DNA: TGTGCCAGCAGTCGCCGGGACTTCAATGAGCAGTTCTTC

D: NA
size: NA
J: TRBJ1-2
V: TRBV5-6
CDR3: CASSDYTYYGYTF
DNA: TGTGCCAGCAGCGACTACACGTACTATGGCTACACCTTC

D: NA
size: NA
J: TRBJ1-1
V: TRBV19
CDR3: CASSMEWVSGAFF
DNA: TGTGCCAGTAGTATGGAGTGGGTTTCGGGGGCTTTCTTT

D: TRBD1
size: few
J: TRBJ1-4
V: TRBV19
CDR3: CASSRQGGEKLFF
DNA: TGTGCCAGTAGTAGACAGGGGGGAGAAAAACTGTTTTTT

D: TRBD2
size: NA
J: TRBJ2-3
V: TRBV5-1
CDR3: CASSLRASGGADTQYF
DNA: TGCGCCAGCAGCTTGAGGGCTAGCGGGGGGGCAGATACGCAGTATTTT

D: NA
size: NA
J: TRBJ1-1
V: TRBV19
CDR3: CASSTQSQGYSEAFF
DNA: TGTGCCAGTAGTACCCAATCCCAGGGATATAGTGAAGCTTTCTTT

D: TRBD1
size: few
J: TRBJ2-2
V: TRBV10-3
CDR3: CAIRMTGANTGELFF
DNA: TGTGCCATCAGAATGACAGGGGCAAACACCGGGGAGCTGTTTTTT

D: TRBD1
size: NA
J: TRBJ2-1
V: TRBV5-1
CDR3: CASSLGQGAYNEQFF
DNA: TGCGCCAGCAGCTTGGGACAGGGGGCCTACAATGAGCAGTTCTTC

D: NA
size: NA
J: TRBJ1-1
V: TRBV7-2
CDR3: CASSLAQGVNTEAFF
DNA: TGTGCCAGCAGCTTAGCGCAGGGCGTGAACACTGAAGCTTTCTTT

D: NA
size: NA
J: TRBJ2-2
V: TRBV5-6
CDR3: CASSRQDTNTGELFF
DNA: TGTGCCAGCAGCCGACAGGACACTAACACCGGGGAGCTGTTTTTT

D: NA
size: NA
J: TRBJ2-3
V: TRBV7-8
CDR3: CASSFAGVDTQYF
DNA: TGTGCCAGCAGCTTTGCAGGGGTGGATACGCAGTATTTT

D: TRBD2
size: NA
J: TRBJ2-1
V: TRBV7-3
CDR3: CASSALPGLAGGPWDEQFF
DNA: TGTGCCAGCAGCGCACTCCCGGGACTAGCGGGGGGGCCGTGGGATGAGCAGTTCTTC